The T cell receptor beta chain described here comes from a study of T cells in tumors after PD-1 blockade. As for the study in general: Patients received pembrolizumab 200 mg every 3 weeks or cemiplimab 350 mg every 2 weeks. Daily vismodegib 150 mg continued in a subset of anti-PD-1-treated patients. Notes on the study in general: Peripheral recruitment is suggested, as some novel exhausted tumor clones were in pre-treatment blood.

Method: immunoSEQ multiplex PCR; TCRdb's copy keeps in-frame clones and lacks some. This table holds around 25,000 clones, about 84% found once. Concerning this clone: The antigen is unknown.

Germline V CDR1 and CDR2: MGHDK, SYGVNS. The ends were cut back, 6 bases at V and 10 bases at J, with 18 bases in the middle. The CDR3 consists of 13 residues. This chain joins TRBV25-1 and TRBJ1-2; weak D call: TRBD1 (5 bases). The material sequenced was PBMCs, taken after anti-PD-1 treatment. This receptor was identified in a human donor with basal cell carcinoma. CDR3 loop: CASRLTGTGTYTF. The CDR3 DNA sequence: TGTGCCAGCAGATTAACCGGGACCGGAACCTACACCTTC.